This T cell receptor (beta chain) stems from a study of T cell responses to AZD1222 COVID-19 vaccine. On this clone: Its antigen is unidentified.

The J segment lost 6 bases and the V segment lost 4 bases, leaving 17 bases of the junction unmatched. Germline CDR1 is MDHEN and CDR2 is SYDVKM. The CDR3 length is 17 residues. Measured with immunoSEQ multiplex PCR; TCRdb has only the in-frame clones, and not every one. The table lists some 150,000 clones, 70% to 90% of them singletons. Study observations and caveats: Targeting of unmutated variant regions was reportedly seen in nearly half of spike-specific TCRs. The donor group comprised mostly white British people and more females; the analysis possibly underestimated clonal diversity. Dominant CD4 TCR responses targeted spike regions 160-218 and 743-854. Rises in breadth and depth of Spike-specific TCRs came after two AZD1222 doses.

The chain carries TRBV28 and TRBJ1-1; 7 nucleotides align to TRBD1. The sequence came from an adult who received the MenACWY meningococcal vaccine as a control. This sample comprised peripheral blood, obtained 28 days after the second dose of the MenACWY control vaccine. CDR3 protein: CASSSPRGRGGGAEAFF. The CDR3 nucleotides read TGTGCCAGCAGTTCTCCGAGGGGGCGAGGGGGAGGTGCTGAAGCTTTCTTT.